The present T cell receptor beta chain was sequenced within a study of blood T cell repertoires in COVID-19 (TCRdb year 2020). Regarding the study in general: Samples covering the acute and convalescent phases of COVID-19 were provided by collaborators in the United States, Italy and Spain. A de-identified subject ID, COVID-19 status, age in years and sex were almost always included in the sample metadata. Deeply sampled blood TCRbeta repertoires from subjects exposed to, actively infected with, or recovered from COVID-19 were included in the dataset. HLA class I and class II types, where available, came from metadata supplied by the sample provider rather than from assay-based typing. The repertoires were made available in a free public database intended to serve as a resource for research on the immune response to SARS-CoV-2. The samples were drawn from two sources: the first 160 participants of the ongoing ImmuneRACE study, and 950 to 1,500 subjects contributed by 6 global collaborators. The material from the prospective study consisted of cDNA or gDNA derived from T cells, B-cell-depleted T cells, or PBMCs.

TCRbeta CDR3 regions were amplified from genomic DNA by means of the immunoSEQ Assay, a bias-controlled multiplex PCR. As for the original processing: The number of nucleated cells in each sample was estimated from the amplification of reference gene primers within the assay. To quantify the absolute abundance of each unique TCRbeta CDR3 rearrangement, sequence reads were collapsed and filtered. Productive Simpson clonality was computed per sample as the square root of Simpson's diversity index over productive rearrangements. TCRdb provides this immuneACCESS table in a form limited to in-frame rearrangements. Some clones are lacking; in checked studies, under half of them reflect an unresolved V gene, and why the rest are absent is not known. That table supplies the V and J calls and clone size; D and trimming were determined from the DNA. The sample records approximately 120,000 clones, 85% to 90% of which are singletons. The ten largest clones represent more than 3.5% of the sample.

Study-wide conclusions, independent of this receptor: The amount of clinical and demographic metadata varied by source and participant and was provided uncurated.

The germline V gene specifies ENHRY as CDR1 and SYGVKD as CDR2. The CDR3 covers 18 residues, taking in both the cysteine and the phenylalanine. Only the CDR3 part of the read is kept: 54 bases, read in frame from the first base. Trimmed from V: 2 bases; trimmed from J: 0 bases; junction bases lacking a gene match: 6. Remarks on this clone: The antigen it recognizes is unknown. One base away there is no much larger clone; base qualities are not given.

Each collaborating institution followed its own protocols to collect whole blood in K2EDTA tubes. For TCRbeta analysis, collaborators shipped samples as frozen whole blood, isolated PBMCs, or DNA extracted from either of those sample types. The origin of this receptor is a human donor in a cohort sampled during active COVID-19. The sample taken for sequencing was peripheral blood. The rearrangement combines TRBV10-3 with TRBJ2-3, and TRBD2 aligns with 12 junction nucleotides. This receptor carries the CDR3 CAISEKGLAGGSTDTQYF. The DNA sequence is given as TGTGCCATCAGTGAGAAGGGGCTAGCGGGAGGGAGCACAGATACGCAGTATTTT.